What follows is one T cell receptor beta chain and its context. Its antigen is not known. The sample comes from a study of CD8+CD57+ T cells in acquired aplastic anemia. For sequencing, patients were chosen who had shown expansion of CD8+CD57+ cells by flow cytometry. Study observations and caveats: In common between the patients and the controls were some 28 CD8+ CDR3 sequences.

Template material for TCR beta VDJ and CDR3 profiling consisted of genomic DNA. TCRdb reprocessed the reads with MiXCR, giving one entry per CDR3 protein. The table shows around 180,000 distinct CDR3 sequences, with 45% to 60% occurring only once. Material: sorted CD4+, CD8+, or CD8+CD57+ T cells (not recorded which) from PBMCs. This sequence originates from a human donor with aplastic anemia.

CDR3 DNA sequence: TGCAGTGTCTGGGGAGGTGCCGAGACCCAGTACTTC. Residues: CSVWGGAETQYF. The chain couples TRBV29-1 to TRBJ2-5; TRBD2 is a possible D gene (6 bases). CDR3 length equals 12 residues. Germline V CDR1 and CDR2: SQVTM, ANQGSEA.